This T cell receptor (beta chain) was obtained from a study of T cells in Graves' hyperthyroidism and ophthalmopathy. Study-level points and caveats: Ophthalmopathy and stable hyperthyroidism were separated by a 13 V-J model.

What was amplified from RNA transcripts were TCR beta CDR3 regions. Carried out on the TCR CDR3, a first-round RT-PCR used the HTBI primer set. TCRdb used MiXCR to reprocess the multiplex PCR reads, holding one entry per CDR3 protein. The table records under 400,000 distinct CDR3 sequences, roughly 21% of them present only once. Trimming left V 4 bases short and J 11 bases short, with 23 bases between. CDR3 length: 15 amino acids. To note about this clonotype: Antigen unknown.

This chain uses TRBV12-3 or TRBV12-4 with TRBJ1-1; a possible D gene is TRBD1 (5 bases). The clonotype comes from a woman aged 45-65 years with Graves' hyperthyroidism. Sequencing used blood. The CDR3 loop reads CASSSPAGTLDLAFF. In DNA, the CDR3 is TGTGCCAGCAGTTCCCCTGCCGGGACGTTAGATCTTGCTTTCTTT.